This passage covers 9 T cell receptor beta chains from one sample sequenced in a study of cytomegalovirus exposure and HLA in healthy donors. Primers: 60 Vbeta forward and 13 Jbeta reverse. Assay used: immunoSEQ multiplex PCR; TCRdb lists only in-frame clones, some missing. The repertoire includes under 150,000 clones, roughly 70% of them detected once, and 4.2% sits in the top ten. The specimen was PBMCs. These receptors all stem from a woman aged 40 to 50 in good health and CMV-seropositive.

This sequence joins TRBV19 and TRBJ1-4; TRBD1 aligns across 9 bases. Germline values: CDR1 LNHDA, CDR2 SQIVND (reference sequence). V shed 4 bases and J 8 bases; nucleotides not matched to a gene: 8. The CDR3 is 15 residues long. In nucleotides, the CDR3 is TGTGCCAGTAGTACGGACAGGGGCTCGACGGAAAAACTGTTTTTT. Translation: CASSTDRGSTEKLFF.

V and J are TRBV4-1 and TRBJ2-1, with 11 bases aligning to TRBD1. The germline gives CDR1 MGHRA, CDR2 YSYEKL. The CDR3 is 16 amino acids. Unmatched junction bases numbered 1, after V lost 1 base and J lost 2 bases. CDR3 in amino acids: CASSQGGQGAYNEQFF. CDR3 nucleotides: TGCGCCAGCAGCCAAGGGGGACAGGGGGCCTACAATGAGCAGTTCTTC.

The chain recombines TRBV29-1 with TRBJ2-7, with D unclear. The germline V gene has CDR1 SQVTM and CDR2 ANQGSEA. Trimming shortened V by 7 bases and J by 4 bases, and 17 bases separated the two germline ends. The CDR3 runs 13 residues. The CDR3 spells CSAAGSQFYEQYF. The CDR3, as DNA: TGCAGCGCAGCCGGGTCGCAATTTTACGAGCAGTACTTC.

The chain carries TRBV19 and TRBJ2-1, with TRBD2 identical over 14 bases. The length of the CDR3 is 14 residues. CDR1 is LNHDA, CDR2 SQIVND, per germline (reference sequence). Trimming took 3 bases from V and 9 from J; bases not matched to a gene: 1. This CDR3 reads CASSMTSGGAEQFF. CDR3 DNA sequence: TGTGCCAGTAGTATGACTAGCGGGGGGGCTGAGCAGTTCTTC.

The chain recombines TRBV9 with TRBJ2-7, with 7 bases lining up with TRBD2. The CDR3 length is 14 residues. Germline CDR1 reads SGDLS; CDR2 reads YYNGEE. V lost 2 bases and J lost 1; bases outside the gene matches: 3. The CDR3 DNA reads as TGTGCCAGCAGCGTTACTAGCGAGTCCTACGAGCAGTACTTC. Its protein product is CASSVTSESYEQYF.

The CDR3 DNA reads as TGTGCCAGTACCGCGGGACAGGGGAATGGCTACACCTTC. This sequence encodes CASTAGQGNGYTF. The chain combines TRBV19 with TRBJ1-2; 10 bases align to TRBD1. With 7 bases clipped from V and 6 bases from J, the junction kept 5 bases outside the gene matches. CDR1 is LNHDA and CDR2 is SQIVND in the germline V gene (reference sequence). This CDR3 is 13 amino acids long.

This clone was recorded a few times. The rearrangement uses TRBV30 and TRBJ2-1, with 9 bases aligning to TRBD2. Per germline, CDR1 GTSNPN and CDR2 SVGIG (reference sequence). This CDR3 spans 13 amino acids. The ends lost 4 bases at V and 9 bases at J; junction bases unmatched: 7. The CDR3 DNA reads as TGTGCCTGGACGGCGGGAGGGCCCGGTGAGCAGTTCTTC. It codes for CAWTAGGPGEQFF.

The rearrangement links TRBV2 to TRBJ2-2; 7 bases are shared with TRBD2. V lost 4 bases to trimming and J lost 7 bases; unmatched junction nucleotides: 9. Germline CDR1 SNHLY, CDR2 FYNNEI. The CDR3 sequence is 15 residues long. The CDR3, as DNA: TGTGCCAGCAGTGGACCTGGTGGCGGGGGCGGGGAGCTGTTTTTT. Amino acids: CASSGPGGGGGELFF.

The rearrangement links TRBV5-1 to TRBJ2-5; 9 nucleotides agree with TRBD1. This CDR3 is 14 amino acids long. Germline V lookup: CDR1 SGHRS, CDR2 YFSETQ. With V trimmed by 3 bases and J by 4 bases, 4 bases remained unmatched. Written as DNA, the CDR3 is TGCGCCAGCAGCTCCGGACAGGGGAGAGAGACCCAGTACTTC. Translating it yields CASSSGQGRETQYF.